This passage covers 21 T cell receptor beta chains from one sample sequenced in a study of shared clonotypes between healthy human individuals. The table came from immunoSEQ multiplex PCR; TCRdb's copy has only in-frame clones and leaves some out. The table has about 2 million clones, over 85% seen once. The sequencing input was naive CD4+ T cells sorted from blood. Noted subset: CD45RA+ positively selected. These receptors came from a young man in good health.

About this clone itself: The limits of the CDR3 on the DNA are not certain, so only TCRdb's listed CDR3 is given. The chain couples TRBV6-5 to TRBJ2-7; the D call TRBD1 from the table was never checked on the DNA. From germline, CDR1 is MNHEY and CDR2 SVGAGI. The CDR3 has 14 residues if both end residues are counted. This CDR3 reads CASSSSDSFYEQYF.

The chain links TRBV2 to TRBJ2-7; D uncertain. V dropped 7 bases and J dropped 4 bases, with 14 bases sitting between them. CDR1 and CDR2 (germline): SNHLY, FYNNEI. The CDR3 contains 13 residues. CDR3 protein: CASIKGLGYEQYF. The CDR3 coding sequence is TGTGCCAGCATAAAGGGCCTTGGGTACGAGCAGTACTTC.

To note about this clone: Other DNA sequences within the sample encode an identical CDR3. This chain uses TRBV6-5 with TRBJ1-1, with D tentatively TRBD1 (5 bases). From germline, CDR1 is MNHEY and CDR2 SVGAGI. The ends were cut back, 6 bases at V and 2 bases at J, with 10 bases in the middle. The CDR3 spans 13 residues. The CDR3 protein is CASSLDRNTEAFF. For the CDR3, the DNA is TGTGCCAGCAGCCTCGACAGAAACACTGAAGCTTTCTTT.

This chain uses TRBV5-1 with TRBJ2-3; no reliable D call. The germline CDR1 and CDR2 sequences are SGHRS and YFSETQ. CDR3 length: 18 residues. Trimming shortened V by 4 bases and J by 4 bases, and 25 bases separated the two germline ends. This CDR3 reads CASSPDFRTQEGPDTQYF. DNA for the CDR3: TGCGCCAGCAGCCCAGATTTTAGGACCCAAGAAGGTCCAGATACGCAGTATTTT.

The V and J genes are TRBV7-3 and TRBJ2-1; 8 nucleotides agree with TRBD1. The CDR3 runs 17 residues. Unmatched junction bases numbered 9, after V lost 0 bases and J lost 5 bases. The germline CDR1 and CDR2 sequences are SGHTA and FQGTGA. The CDR3 loop reads CASSLTAQGALDNEQFF. As DNA, the CDR3 is TGTGCCAGCAGCTTAACTGCTCAGGGGGCTTTAGACAATGAGCAGTTCTTC.

This chain links TRBV28 with TRBJ1-5; D unclear. Germline V lookup: CDR1 MDHEN, CDR2 SYDVKM. V lost 3 bases and J 6 bases, leaving 6 bases between the germline ends. CDR3 length: 12 amino acids. The CDR3 DNA sequence: TGTGCCAGCAGTTTTGGCCGTCAGCCCCAGCATTTT. Translating it yields CASSFGRQPQHF.

Comment on this clone: Other DNA sequences within the sample encode an identical CDR3. The chain has TRBV10-1 and TRBJ1-1, with 8 bases identical to TRBD1. Germline CDR1 WNHNN, CDR2 SYGVQD (reference sequence). This CDR3 region has 13 residues. The V gene end was trimmed by 8 bases and the J gene end by 4 bases; junction bases not matched to a gene: 6. The CDR3 is CASSGQGGTEAFF. The CDR3 DNA reads TGCGCCAGCTCTGGACAGGGTGGCACTGAAGCTTTCTTT.

J is TRBJ2-5 and V is TRBV5-1; D may be TRBD1 (6 bases). The ends were cut back, 2 bases at V and 2 bases at J, with 13 bases in the middle. This CDR3 contains 15 residues. Germline V gene data show CDR1 as SGHRS and CDR2 as YFSETQ. CDR3 region: CASSFPGGGQETQYF. CDR3 DNA: TGCGCCAGCAGCTTTCCTGGGGGCGGGCAAGAGACCCAGTACTTC.

The CDR3 loop is CASSNLAGNTDTQYF. CDR3 DNA: TGTGCCAGTAGTAACCTAGCGGGAAACACAGATACGCAGTATTTT. This chain connects TRBV19 to TRBJ2-3; 9 bases map to TRBD2. J gave up 2 bases and V 4 bases, and 4 bases lay outside the gene matches. Germline values: CDR1 LNHDA, CDR2 SQIVND (reference sequence). The CDR3 has 15 amino acids. Full variable domain (rest looked up from reference TRBV19 and TRBJ2-3): DGGITQSPKYLFRKEGQNVTLSCEQNLNHDAMYWYRQDPGQGLRLIYYSQIVNDFQKGDIAEGYSVSREKKESFPLTVTSAQKNPTAFYLCASSNLAGNTDTQYFGPGTRLTVL.

The chain employs TRBV23-1 and TRBJ2-7; 10 nucleotides line up with TRBD1. TRBV23-1 is placed among ORFs of uncertain function. J lost 4 bases, V lost 0 bases, and 12 bases had no gene match. This CDR3 spans 18 amino acids. CDR3 protein: CASSQSTGGASSRYEQYF. For the CDR3, the DNA is TGCGCCAGCAGTCAATCGACAGGGGGCGCATCCTCCAGGTACGAGCAGTACTTC.

This chain joins TRBV19 and TRBJ1-1; D remains ambiguous. The CDR3 is made up of 14 amino acids. Trimming stripped 3 bases from V and 5 bases from J, with 13 bases between. The germline CDR1 and CDR2 sequences are LNHDA and SQIVND (reference sequence). CDR3 DNA: TGTGCCAGTAGTATTGACTCCGACGGGACTGAAGCTTTCTTT. Amino acid sequence: CASSIDSDGTEAFF.

This sequence joins TRBV7-3 and TRBJ2-6; 7 positions match TRBD1. The V gene's germline CDR1 is SGHTA and CDR2 FQGTGA. The ends lost 3 bases at V and 4 bases at J; junction bases unmatched: 9. CDR3 length: 17 residues. Here the CDR3 DNA reads TGTGCCAGCAGCTTTGTAGGGGGCCGAGAAGGGGCCAACGTCCTGACTTTC. Protein sequence: CASSFVGGREGANVLTF.

This clone occurred once. The chain combines TRBV15 with TRBJ2-7; 7 nucleotides align to TRBD2. The CDR3 loop spans 15 amino acids. Germline CDR1 and CDR2: LNHNV and YYDKDF (reference sequence). Trimming removed 0 bases from V and 2 bases from J; junction bases left unmatched: 4. CDR3 nucleotides: TGTGCCACCAGCAGAGATCAGGGAGGGGCCTACGAGCAGTACTTC. Protein product: CATSRDQGGAYEQYF.

Turning to this clone: Other DNA sequences within the sample encode an identical CDR3. The V gene is TRBV7-2, the J gene TRBJ2-5; D not resolved. The V end was cut by 5 bases, the J end by 2 bases, with 9 bases between. The germline V gene encodes CDR1 SGHTA and CDR2 FQGNSA. CDR3 length equals 13 residues. CDR3 sequence: CASSGQIQETQYF. The CDR3 DNA reads as TGTGCCAGCAGCGGGCAGATACAAGAGACCCAGTACTTC.

V and J are TRBV5-6 and TRBJ1-6; D call uncertain. Trimming cost V 0 bases and J 12 bases, with 10 bases left between them. The CDR3 spans 13 residues. Germline V gene lookup returns CDR1 SGHDT and CDR2 YYEEEE. DNA of the CDR3: TGTGCCAGCAGCTTGGGCCCGGAACGACCCCTCCACTTT. Its protein is CASSLGPERPLHF.

This clone was observed once. V usage is TRBV7-8 and J usage is TRBJ2-2; TRBD1 matches 8 bases. Germline V gene lookup returns CDR1 SGHVS and CDR2 FQNEAQ. Trimming cost V 3 bases and J 1 base; bases outside gene matches: 19. The CDR3 extends over 21 amino acids. The CDR3 DNA sequence: TGTGCCAGCAGCTTTTACGGTGCCGGGACAGGCTTCCCTGGGAACACCGGGGAGCTGTTTTTT. Its protein product is CASSFYGAGTGFPGNTGELFF.

The chain has TRBV6-5 and TRBJ2-1; D gene uncertain. The V gene's germline CDR1 is MNHEY and CDR2 SVGAGI. V shed 6 bases and J shed 5 bases, with 5 bases lying between them. The CDR3 sequence is 11 residues long. CDR3 sequence: CASRKDNEQFF. Written as DNA, the CDR3 is TGTGCCAGCAGGAAAGACAATGAGCAGTTCTTC.

The gene calls are TRBV28 and TRBJ2-7, with D perhaps TRBD1 (5 bases). Germline assignment: CDR1 MDHEN and CDR2 SYDVKM. Trimming left V 5 bases short and J 3 bases short, with 14 bases between. The CDR3 covers 14 residues. This CDR3 is CASSPIGQGYEQYF. The CDR3 DNA is TGTGCCAGCAGTCCGATCGGCCAGGGCTACGAGCAGTACTTC. The full variable domain, rest sourced from reference TRBV28 and TRBJ2-7, is DVKVTQSSRYLVKRTGEKVFLECVQDMDHENMFWYRQDPGLGLRLIYFSYDVKMKEKGDIPEGYSVSREKKERFSLILESASTNQTSMYLCASSPIGQGYEQYFGPGTRLTVT.

On this clone itself: This sample includes further DNA sequences coding for the same CDR3. The chain is built from TRBV19 and TRBJ2-7, with TRBD1 matching over 9 bases. The germline V gene encodes CDR1 LNHDA and CDR2 SQIVND (reference sequence). Trimming removed 9 bases from V and 2 bases from J; junction bases left unmatched: 5. CDR3 size: 13 residues. The CDR3: CASSRDRAYEQYF. CDR3 DNA: TGTGCCAGCTCCCGGGACAGGGCCTACGAGCAGTACTTC.

V gene TRBV10-3 combines with J gene TRBJ2-3; the D is unclear. In germline, CDR1 is ENHRY, CDR2 SYGVKD. V was cut by 2 bases and J by 3 bases, with 15 bases left in between. There are 16 residues in the CDR3. CDR3 protein: CAISEDSLLGTDTQYF. The CDR3 DNA follows: TGTGCCATCAGTGAGGACTCCCTGTTAGGGACAGATACGCAGTATTTT.

The chain employs TRBV5-6 and TRBJ1-2; 10 bases match TRBD1. This CDR3 spans 15 amino acids. Germline values: CDR1 SGHDT, CDR2 YYEEEE. Unmatched junction bases numbered 6, after V lost 0 bases and J lost 7 bases. This chain's CDR3 is CASSLADRGLPGYTF. The CDR3 DNA reads as TGTGCCAGCAGCTTGGCCGACAGGGGGCTCCCTGGCTACACCTTC.